Detailed here is one TCR beta chain. A second 7 to 11 cycle PCR used barcoded and J-beta primers. TCRdb fed the 5' RACE reads into MiXCR, producing one record per CDR3 protein. The sample holds fewer than 900,000 distinct CDR3 sequences, 40% to 45% seen once. This CDR3 region has 16 residues. Germline lookup yields CDR1 DFQATT and CDR2 SNEGSKA (reference sequence). V lost 1 base and J 4 bases, leaving 17 bases between the germline ends. This sample was taken from a study of blood T cells in healthy people across ages. This chain connects TRBV20-1 to TRBJ2-1; weak D call: TRBD2 (6 bases). The sample comprised blood. The TCR sequence derives from a woman in her sixties or seventies in good health. The CDR3 loop reads CSARGGLARGYNEQFF. CDR3 coding DNA: TGCAGTGCTAGAGGGGGCCTAGCGAGAGGATACAATGAGCAGTTCTTC.